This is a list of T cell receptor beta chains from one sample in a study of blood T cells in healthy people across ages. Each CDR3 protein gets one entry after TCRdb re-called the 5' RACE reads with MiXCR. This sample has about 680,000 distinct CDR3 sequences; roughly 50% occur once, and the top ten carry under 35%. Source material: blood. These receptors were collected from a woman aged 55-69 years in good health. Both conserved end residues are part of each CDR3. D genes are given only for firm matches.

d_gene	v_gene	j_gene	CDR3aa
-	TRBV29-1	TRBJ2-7	CSVVAAHSYEQYF
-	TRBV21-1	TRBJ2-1	CASSKGGPERTYNEQFF
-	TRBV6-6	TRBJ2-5	CASRLTSGEQYF
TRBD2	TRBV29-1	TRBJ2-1	CSVGGLADYNEQFF
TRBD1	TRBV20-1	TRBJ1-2	CSARPGQEGCGYTF
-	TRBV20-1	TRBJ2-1	CSVDTSYNEQFF
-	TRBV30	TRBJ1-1	CAWSWRNTEAFF
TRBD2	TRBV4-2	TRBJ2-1	CASSQASSGGPYNEQFF
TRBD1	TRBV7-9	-	CASSSNRGAYNEQYF
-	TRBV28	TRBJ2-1	CASSYRGGGYNEQFF
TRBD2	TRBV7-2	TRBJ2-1	CASSPRLASGEQFF
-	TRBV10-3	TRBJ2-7	CAISDSLAFLQREQYF
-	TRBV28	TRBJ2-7	CASSLYTESYEQYF
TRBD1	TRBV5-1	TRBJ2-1	CTSSSGQGTYNEQFF
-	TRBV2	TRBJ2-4	CATILEGEQYF
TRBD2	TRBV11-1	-	CASSPQIAGAGEETQYF
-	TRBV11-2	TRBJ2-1	CVSSRPPVEGEQFF
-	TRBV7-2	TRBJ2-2	CASSSTITGELFF
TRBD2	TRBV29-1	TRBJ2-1	CSVYHRTSSLEQFF
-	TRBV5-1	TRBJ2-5	CASSYGGQETQYF
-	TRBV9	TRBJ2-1	CASSTGDPLLRQFF
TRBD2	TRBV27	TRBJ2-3	CASRAGGIGGTDTQYF